This is a list of T cell receptor beta chains from one sample in a study of Ad26.COV2.S vaccination and SARS-CoV-2 variants. Assay used: immunoSEQ multiplex PCR; TCRdb lists only in-frame clones, some missing. Of over 400,000 clones listed, roughly 90% were seen once; the top ten hold under 2%. Sequenced material: peripheral blood, taken in a trial of Ad26.COV2.S vaccine versus placebo. These receptors were collected from a person between 18 and 65 years old who received the Ad26.COV2.S COVID-19 vaccine or a placebo. Both conserved end residues are part of each CDR3. The D gene is left open where the match is weak. Clone size appears in some rows only: once, few, many, or a class for an expanded clone.

j_gene	v_gene	d_gene	abundance	CDR3aa	CDR3nt
TRBJ2-5	TRBV7-2	TRBD1	NA	CASSLDRGQGTQYF	TGTGCCAGCAGCTTAGACAGGGGGCAGGGGACCCAGTACTTC
TRBJ2-1	TRBV28	NA	once	CASSFTHGNEQFF	TGTGCCAGCAGTTTTACCCACGGGAATGAGCAGTTCTTC
TRBJ2-1	TRBV3-1/TRBV3-2	NA	NA	CASSHWALTSSYNEQFF	TGTGCCAGCAGCCATTGGGCTCTAACAAGCTCCTACAATGAGCAGTTCTTC
TRBJ2-6	TRBV19	NA	NA	CASMTEGTGANVLTF	TGTGCCAGTATGACCGAGGGAACCGGGGCCAACGTCCTGACTTTC
TRBJ2-1	TRBV27	NA	NA	CASGQGWHEQFF	TGTGCCAGCGGTCAGGGGTGGCATGAGCAGTTCTTC
TRBJ1-5	TRBV4-1	TRBD1	NA	CASSQELQGALPQHF	TGCGCCAGCAGCCAAGAATTACAGGGGGCCCTGCCCCAGCATTTT
TRBJ2-7	TRBV6-2/TRBV6-3	TRBD2	NA	CASSYPSSGGAYEQYF	TGTGCCAGCAGTTACCCATCTAGCGGGGGGGCCTACGAGCAGTACTTC
TRBJ2-7	TRBV9	NA	NA	CASNPGTGSYEQYF	TGTGCCAGCAACCCCGGGACCGGCTCCTACGAGCAGTACTTC
TRBJ1-1	TRBV14	NA	NA	CASSRVSAGTEAFF	TGTGCCAGCAGCCGAGTAAGTGCGGGCACTGAAGCTTTCTTT
TRBJ2-7	TRBV28	TRBD1	NA	CASRPGQGVYEQYF	TGTGCCAGCAGGCCGGGACAGGGGGTCTACGAGCAGTACTTC
TRBJ2-1	TRBV4-1	NA	NA	CASSHPNPNNEQFF	TGCGCCAGCAGCCATCCCAATCCAAACAATGAGCAGTTCTTC
TRBJ2-7	TRBV28	TRBD2	once	CASTPSGSGGPGSAYEQYF	TGTGCCAGCACCCCCTCGGGCAGCGGGGGACCGGGTAGCGCCTACGAGCAGTACTTC
TRBJ2-1	TRBV19	NA	NA	CASRSQGWHEQFF	TGTGCCAGCCGCTCACAGGGATGGCATGAGCAGTTCTTC
TRBJ1-2	TRBV4-3	TRBD1	NA	CASSPREGAHYGYTF	TGCGCCAGCAGCCCCCGGGAGGGGGCCCACTATGGCTACACCTTC
TRBJ2-3	TRBV29-1	NA	once	CSVEGGRDTQYF	TGCAGCGTTGAAGGGGGGAGGGATACGCAGTATTTT
TRBJ2-7	TRBV6-6	NA	once	CASSYRSEQYF	TGTGCCAGCAGTTATAGGTCCGAGCAGTACTTC
TRBJ2-4	TRBV4-1	NA	NA	CASSPGTPSTLAKNIQYF	TGCGCCAGCAGCCCAGGGACCCCGAGTACCCTAGCCAAAAACATTCAGTACTTC
TRBJ2-7	TRBV19	TRBD2	NA	CASSIATSGGRAYEQYF	TGTGCCAGTAGTATAGCGACTTCGGGGGGGAGAGCCTACGAGCAGTACTTC
TRBJ1-2	TRBV5-1	NA	NA	CASSLGGGDGYTF	TGCGCCAGCAGCTTGGGTGGAGGGGATGGCTACACCTTC
TRBJ1-1	TRBV18	TRBD1	NA	CASSPDRGVEAFF	TGTGCCAGCTCTCCGGACAGGGGCGTAGAAGCTTTCTTT
TRBJ2-2	TRBV5-1	NA	NA	CASSLVRGNTGELFF	TGCGCCAGCAGCTTGGTCAGGGGAAACACCGGGGAGCTGTTTTTT
TRBJ1-6	TRBV2	NA	NA	CASSETAGHSPLHF	TGTGCCAGCAGTGAAACGGCAGGACATTCACCCCTCCACTTT
TRBJ1-2	TRBV19	NA	few	CASRDYGYTF	TGTGCCAGTAGGGACTATGGCTACACCTTC
TRBJ2-1	TRBV9	NA	NA	CASSVVWGDNEQFF	TGTGCCAGCAGCGTAGTTTGGGGAGATAATGAGCAGTTCTTC
TRBJ1-2	TRBV5-1	NA	NA	CASSPNAGVLFYGYTF	TGCGCCAGCAGCCCCAACGCTGGGGTCCTCTTCTATGGCTACACCTTC
TRBJ1-2	TRBV28	TRBD1	NA	CASSMPDRGAYGYTF	TGTGCCAGCAGTATGCCGGACAGGGGCGCGTATGGCTACACCTTC
TRBJ1-2	TRBV14	TRBD1	NA	CASSNGTAKQGRSGGYTF	TGTGCCAGCAGCAACGGTACGGCAAAACAGGGGCGATCGGGTGGCTACACCTTC
TRBJ1-1	TRBV9	NA	NA	CASQGPENTEAFF	TGTGCCAGCCAAGGACCGGAAAACACTGAAGCTTTCTTT
TRBJ2-3	TRBV7-6	TRBD2	NA	CASSSRLAGSTDTQYF	TGTGCCAGCAGCTCCCGACTAGCGGGGAGCACAGATACGCAGTATTTT
TRBJ1-6	TRBV12-5	NA	NA	CASGLLRPSYNSPLHF	TGTGCTAGTGGTTTGTTGAGGCCCTCCTATAATTCACCCCTCCACTTT
TRBJ2-5	TRBV28	NA	NA	CASSLSPSYRRRETQYF	TGTGCCAGCAGTTTATCACCTAGCTACCGGCGCCGAGAGACCCAGTACTTC
TRBJ1-1	TRBV15	NA	NA	CATSRTIPGRTEAFF	TGTGCCACCAGCAGAACCATTCCAGGGAGAACTGAAGCTTTCTTT
TRBJ2-4	TRBV4-3	TRBD2	NA	CASSQGQTSGGARLAKNIQYF	TGCGCCAGCAGCCAAGGCCAGACTAGCGGGGGGGCACGGCTAGCCAAAAACATTCAGTACTTC
TRBJ2-7	TRBV28	TRBD1	NA	CASSGTGGLYEQYF	TGTGCCAGCAGCGGGACAGGGGGCTTGTACGAGCAGTACTTC
TRBJ2-2	TRBV27	NA	NA	CASSLVSSKNTGELFF	TGTGCCAGCAGTTTAGTCTCTAGCAAAAACACCGGGGAGCTGTTTTTT
TRBJ2-7	TRBV2	NA	few	CASTLPGAIRSYEQYF	TGTGCCAGCACTCTCCCAGGGGCAATCCGATCCTACGAGCAGTACTTC
TRBJ2-1	TRBV18	NA	NA	CASSPPGAFRGYNEQFF	TGTGCCAGCTCACCACCTGGCGCGTTTAGAGGATACAATGAGCAGTTCTTC
TRBJ2-2	TRBV19	NA	NA	CASSSLRTGELFF	TGTGCCAGTAGTAGCTTAAGGACCGGGGAGCTGTTTTTT
TRBJ2-2	TRBV5-4	NA	once	CASSLAAKLTGELFF	TGTGCCAGCAGCTTGGCCGCTAAACTCACCGGGGAGCTGTTTTTT
TRBJ1-6	TRBV10-3	NA	NA	CAISVGTDSPLHF	TGTGCCATCAGTGTAGGGACCGATTCACCCCTCCACTTT
TRBJ2-1	TRBV20-1	NA	NA	CSASDPYNEQFF	TGCAGTGCCAGTGACCCTTACAATGAGCAGTTCTTC
TRBJ2-7	TRBV7-2	NA	NA	CASSFWQDSYEQYF	TGTGCCAGCAGCTTTTGGCAGGACTCCTACGAGCAGTACTTC
TRBJ1-6	TRBV19	TRBD1	NA	CASSANRTGLRFTAPLHF	TGTGCCAGTAGTGCAAACCGGACAGGCCTTCGTTTTACCGCACCCCTCCACTTT
TRBJ1-2	TRBV5-6	NA	NA	CASSYWAGEGYGYTF	TGTGCCAGCAGCTATTGGGCTGGGGAGGGGTATGGCTACACCTTC
TRBJ2-4	TRBV4-1	NA	NA	CASSQGNQKAKNIQYF	TGCGCCAGCAGCCAAGGAAATCAGAAAGCCAAAAACATTCAGTACTTC
TRBJ2-3	TRBV6-1	NA	NA	CASSEPVAVSTDTQYF	TGTGCCAGCAGTGAACCCGTGGCAGTCAGCACAGATACGCAGTATTTT
TRBJ2-1	TRBV9	NA	NA	CASSPREVRHNEQFF	TGTGCCAGCAGTCCCAGGGAGGTCAGACACAATGAGCAGTTCTTC
TRBJ1-2	TRBV3-1/TRBV3-2	NA	NA	CASSQGTDPLYGYTF	TGTGCCAGCAGCCAAGGGACAGACCCCCTTTATGGCTACACCTTC
TRBJ2-7	TRBV7-2	NA	once	CASSLAGEQYF	TGTGCCAGCAGCTTAGCGGGGGAGCAGTACTTC
TRBJ2-3	TRBV18	TRBD2	NA	CASSLEAAGSTDTQYF	TGTGCCAGCTCACTCGAGGCAGCGGGGAGCACAGATACGCAGTATTTT
TRBJ2-5	TRBV18	NA	NA	CASSPGGETQYF	TGTGCCAGCTCACCAGGGGGAGAGACCCAGTACTTC
TRBJ1-5	TRBV11-2	TRBD1	once	CASSGTGGFGNQPQHF	TGTGCCAGCAGCGGGACAGGGGGCTTTGGCAATCAGCCCCAGCATTTT
TRBJ1-3	TRBV28	NA	NA	CASSPRRVTISGNTIYF	TGTGCCAGCAGTCCCCGGCGTGTGACCATCTCTGGAAACACCATATATTTT
TRBJ1-5	TRBV28	NA	NA	CASNLGGKGQPQHF	TGTGCCAGCAACTTGGGGGGGAAGGGCCAGCCCCAGCATTTT
TRBJ2-7	TRBV4-3	NA	NA	CASSQDLTFYEQYF	TGCGCCAGCAGCCAAGATCTCACCTTTTACGAGCAGTACTTC
TRBJ1-1	TRBV18	NA	few	CASSRRSGQNTEAFF	TGTGCCAGCTCACGTAGATCAGGACAGAACACTGAAGCTTTCTTT